What follows is one T cell receptor beta chain and its context. Its antigen is not identified. Sampled while nominally healthy, donors likely had unrecorded immune exposures. This entry is derived from a study of cytomegalovirus exposure and HLA in healthy donors. General study findings and limits: Diagnosis of cytomegalovirus status made by the classifier reportedly showed high specificity and sensitivity. It was assumed in the presence/absence analyses that sequencing depth was roughly uniform across donors. According to a later analysis, most TCR beta chains associated with CMV appeared HLA-restricted.

Researchers ran the PCR with 60 Vbeta and 13 Jbeta primers. Clones were read by immunoSEQ multiplex PCR, and TCRdb kept only the in-frame ones, dropping some. The sample lists about 130,000 clones; approximately 82% were seen once. The V gene's germline CDR1 is MNHEY and CDR2 SVGAGI. Trimming at V came to 2 bases and at J to 4 bases, leaving 5 bases not matched to a gene. The CDR3 covers 14 residues. The chain employs TRBV6-5 and TRBJ2-7; 7 nucleotides align to TRBD2. This sequence originates from a man aged 45 to 65 in good health and CMV-seronegative. Sequencing was done on a sample of PBMCs. The chain's CDR3 is CASSYAGRAYEQYF. CDR3 DNA: TGTGCCAGCAGTTACGCGGGGAGGGCGTACGAGCAGTACTTC.